This T cell receptor beta chain originates from a study of OX40 agonist ivuxolimab in advanced cancers. For this clone: Its antigen is as yet unknown.

The CDR3 spans 13 residues. The V and J ends lost 10 bases and 8 bases, in that order; junction bases with no gene match: 11. Germline CDR1 reads LNHDA; CDR2 reads SQIVND (reference sequence). Repertoires were generated with immunoSEQ multiplex PCR, while TCRdb's copy carries only in-frame clones and drops some. The sample comprises fewer than 25,000 clones, around 78% of which are singletons, and 15% to 20% rests with the top ten. Regarding the study as a whole: CD8+ T cells averaged more expanded clones than CD4+. The specificity for antigen of the expanded peripheral T cells was not determined.

The clonotype was recovered from an adult with an advanced solid tumor such as melanoma, head and neck, liver or kidney cancer. The gene calls are TRBV19 and TRBJ1-2; 9 positions agree with TRBD1. The sequencing here drew on CD4+ or CD8+ T cells sorted from blood, taken in a trial of the OX40 agonist ivuxolimab. The CDR3 coding sequence is TGTGCCACCGAGGACAGGGGAAAACTCGGCTACACCTTC. Encoded protein: CATEDRGKLGYTF.